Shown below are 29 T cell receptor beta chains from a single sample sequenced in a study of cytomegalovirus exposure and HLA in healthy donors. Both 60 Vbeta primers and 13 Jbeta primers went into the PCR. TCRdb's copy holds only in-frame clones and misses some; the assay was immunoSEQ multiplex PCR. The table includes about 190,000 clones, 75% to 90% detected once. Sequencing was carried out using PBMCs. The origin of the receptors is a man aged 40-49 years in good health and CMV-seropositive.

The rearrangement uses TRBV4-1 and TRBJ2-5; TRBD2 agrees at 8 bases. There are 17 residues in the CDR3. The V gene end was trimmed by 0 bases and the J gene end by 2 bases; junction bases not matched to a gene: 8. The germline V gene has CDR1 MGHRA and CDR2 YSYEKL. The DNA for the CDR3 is TGCGCCAGCAGCCAAGATCGGTTTACTAGCGGTCAAGAGACCCAGTACTTC. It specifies CASSQDRFTSGQETQYF.

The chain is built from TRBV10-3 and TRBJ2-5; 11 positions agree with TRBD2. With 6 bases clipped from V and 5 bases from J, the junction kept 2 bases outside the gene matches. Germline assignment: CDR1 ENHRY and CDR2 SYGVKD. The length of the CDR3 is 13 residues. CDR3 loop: CAISVAGGETQYF. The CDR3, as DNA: TGTGCCATCAGCGTAGCGGGGGGGGAGACCCAGTACTTC.

CDR3: CASGRTGEDSEQYF. The CDR3 DNA is TGCGCCAGCGGGAGGACAGGGGAGGACTCCGAGCAGTACTTC. The rearrangement links TRBV10-1 to TRBJ2-7; 9 bases line up with TRBD1. V lost 8 bases, J lost 6 bases, and 11 bases stayed unmatched. The CDR3 is made up of 14 amino acids. Germline lookup yields CDR1 WNHNN and CDR2 SYGVQD (reference sequence).

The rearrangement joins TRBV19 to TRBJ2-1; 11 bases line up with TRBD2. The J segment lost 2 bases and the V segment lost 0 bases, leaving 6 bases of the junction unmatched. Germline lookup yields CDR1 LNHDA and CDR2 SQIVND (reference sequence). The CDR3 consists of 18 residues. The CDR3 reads CASSIDLMGLAAYNEQFF. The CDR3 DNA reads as TGTGCCAGTAGTATAGATCTAATGGGACTAGCGGCCTACAATGAGCAGTTCTTC.

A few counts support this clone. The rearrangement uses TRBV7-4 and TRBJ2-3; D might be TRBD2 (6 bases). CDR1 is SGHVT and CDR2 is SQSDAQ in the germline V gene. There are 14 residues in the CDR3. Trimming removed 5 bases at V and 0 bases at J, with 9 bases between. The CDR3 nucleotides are TGTGCCAGCAGCCGGGAGATTAGCACAGATACGCAGTATTTT. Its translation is CASSREISTDTQYF.

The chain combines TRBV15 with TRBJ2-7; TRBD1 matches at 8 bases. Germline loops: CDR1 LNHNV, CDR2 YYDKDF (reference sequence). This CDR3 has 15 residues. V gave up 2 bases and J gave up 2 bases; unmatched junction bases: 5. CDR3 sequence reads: CATSRTSGGAYEQYF. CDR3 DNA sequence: TGTGCCACCAGCAGAACCTCAGGGGGCGCCTACGAGCAGTACTTC.

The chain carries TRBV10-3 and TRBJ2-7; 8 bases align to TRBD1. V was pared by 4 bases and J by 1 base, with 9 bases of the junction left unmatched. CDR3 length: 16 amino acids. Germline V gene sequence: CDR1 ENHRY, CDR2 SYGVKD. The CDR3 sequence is CAISGMGQDRSYEQYF. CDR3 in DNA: TGTGCCATCAGTGGAATGGGACAGGATAGGTCCTACGAGCAGTACTTC.

Written as DNA, the CDR3 is TGTGCCAGCAGCTTAAGTGCTAGCCCGTGGGGCACAGATACGCAGTATTTT. It yields the protein CASSLSASPWGTDTQYF. The V and J genes are TRBV7-3 and TRBJ2-3; D perhaps matches TRBD2 (5 bases). Trimming shortened V by 1 base and J by 1 base, and 15 bases separated the two germline ends. This CDR3 comprises 17 residues. Germline V gives CDR1 SGHTA, CDR2 FQGTGA.

CDR3 coding DNA: TGTGCCAGCAGCTTAGCGGAGGGGATGGCAGATACGCAGTATTTT. Translating it yields CASSLAEGMADTQYF. The chain uses TRBV7-2 and TRBJ2-3; maybe TRBD2 (6 bases). Germline V gene data show CDR1 as SGHTA and CDR2 as FQGNSA. The CDR3 consists of 15 residues. The ends were cut back, 0 bases at V and 4 bases at J, with 11 bases in the middle.

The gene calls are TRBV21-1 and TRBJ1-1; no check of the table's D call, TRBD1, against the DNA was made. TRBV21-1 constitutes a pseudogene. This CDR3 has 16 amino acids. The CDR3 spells CASSKEERGQDLEAFF. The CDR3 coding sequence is TGTGCCAGCAGCAAAGAAGAGAGGGGACAGGACCTCGAAGCTTTCTTT.

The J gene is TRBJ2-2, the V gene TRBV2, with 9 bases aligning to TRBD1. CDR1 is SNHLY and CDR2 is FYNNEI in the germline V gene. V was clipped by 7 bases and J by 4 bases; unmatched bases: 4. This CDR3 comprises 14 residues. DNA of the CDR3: TGTGCCAGCAAGGGACAGGGCACCACCGGGGAGCTGTTTTTT. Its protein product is CASKGQGTTGELFF.

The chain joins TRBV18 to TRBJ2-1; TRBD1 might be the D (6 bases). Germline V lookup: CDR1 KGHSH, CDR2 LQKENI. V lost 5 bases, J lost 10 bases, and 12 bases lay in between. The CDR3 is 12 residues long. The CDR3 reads CASSMGAGEQFF. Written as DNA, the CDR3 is TGTGCCAGCTCAATGGGGGCTGGGGAGCAGTTCTTC.

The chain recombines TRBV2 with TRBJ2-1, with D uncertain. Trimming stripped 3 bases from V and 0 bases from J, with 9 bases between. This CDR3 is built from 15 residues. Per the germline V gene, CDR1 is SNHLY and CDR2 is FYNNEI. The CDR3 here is CASSDIRVSYNEQFF. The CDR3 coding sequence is TGTGCCAGCAGTGATATTCGGGTCTCCTACAATGAGCAGTTCTTC.

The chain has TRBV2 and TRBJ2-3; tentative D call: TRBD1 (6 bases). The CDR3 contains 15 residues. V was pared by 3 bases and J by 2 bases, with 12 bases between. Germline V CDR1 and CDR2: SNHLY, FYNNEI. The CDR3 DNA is TGTGCCAGCAGTGACAGGGGTCCCTACACAGATACGCAGTATTTT. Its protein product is CASSDRGPYTDTQYF.

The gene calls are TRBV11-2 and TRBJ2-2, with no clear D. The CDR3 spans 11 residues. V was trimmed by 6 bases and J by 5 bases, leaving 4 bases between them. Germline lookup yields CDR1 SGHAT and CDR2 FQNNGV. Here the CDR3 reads CASRTTGELFF. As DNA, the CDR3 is TGTGCCAGCAGAACTACCGGGGAGCTGTTTTTT.

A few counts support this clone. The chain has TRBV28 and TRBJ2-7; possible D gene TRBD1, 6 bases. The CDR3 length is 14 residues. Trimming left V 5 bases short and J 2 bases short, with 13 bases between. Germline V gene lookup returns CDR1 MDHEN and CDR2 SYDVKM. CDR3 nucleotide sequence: TGTGCCAGCAGTCGACCTGGACAGCCCTACGAGCAGTACTTC. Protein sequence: CASSRPGQPYEQYF.

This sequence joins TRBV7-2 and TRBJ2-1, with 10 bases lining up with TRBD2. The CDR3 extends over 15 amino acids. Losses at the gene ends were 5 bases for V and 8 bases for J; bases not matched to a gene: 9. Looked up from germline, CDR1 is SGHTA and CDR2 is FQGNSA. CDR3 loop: CASSASGGAGDEQFF. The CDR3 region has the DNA TGTGCCAGCAGCGCGAGCGGGGGGGCCGGTGATGAGCAGTTCTTC.

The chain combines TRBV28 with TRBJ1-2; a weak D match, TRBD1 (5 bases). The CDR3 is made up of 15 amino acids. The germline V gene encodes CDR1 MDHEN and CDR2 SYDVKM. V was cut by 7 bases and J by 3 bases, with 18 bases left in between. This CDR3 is CASNLRGGSYYGYTF. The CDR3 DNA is TGTGCCAGCAACTTACGGGGGGGTAGCTACTATGGCTACACCTTC.

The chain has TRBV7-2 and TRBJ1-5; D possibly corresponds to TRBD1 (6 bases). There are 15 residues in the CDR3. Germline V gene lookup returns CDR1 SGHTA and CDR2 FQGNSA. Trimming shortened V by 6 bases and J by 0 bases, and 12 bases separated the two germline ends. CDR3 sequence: CASRITGNSNQPQHF. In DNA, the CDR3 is TGTGCCAGCAGGATTACAGGGAATAGCAATCAGCCCCAGCATTTT.

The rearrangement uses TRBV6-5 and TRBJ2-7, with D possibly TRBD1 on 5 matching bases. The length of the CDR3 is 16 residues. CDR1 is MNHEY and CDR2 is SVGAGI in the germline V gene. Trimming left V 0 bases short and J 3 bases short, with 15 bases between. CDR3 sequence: CASSYSPGRVGYEQYF. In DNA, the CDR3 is TGTGCCAGCAGTTACTCCCCCGGCAGGGTTGGCTACGAGCAGTACTTC.

The DNA for the CDR3 is TGTGCCAGCAGCTTAGGTGGGGTAGGGGCACCCCCTGTATACGAGCAGTACTTC. Protein: CASSLGGVGAPPVYEQYF. The gene calls are TRBV7-2 and TRBJ2-7; tentatively, D is TRBD1 (5 bases). The ends were cut back, 1 base at V and 4 bases at J, with 23 bases in the middle. The CDR3 loop spans 18 amino acids. From germline, CDR1 is SGHTA and CDR2 FQGNSA. Supplemented by reference TRBV7-2 and TRBJ2-7, the full variable domain reads GAGVSQSPSNKVTEKGKDVELRCDPISGHTALYWYRQSLGQGLEFLIYFQGNSAPDKSGLPSDRFSAERTGGSVSTLTIQRTQQEDSAVYLCASSLGGVGAPPVYEQYFGPGTRLTVT.

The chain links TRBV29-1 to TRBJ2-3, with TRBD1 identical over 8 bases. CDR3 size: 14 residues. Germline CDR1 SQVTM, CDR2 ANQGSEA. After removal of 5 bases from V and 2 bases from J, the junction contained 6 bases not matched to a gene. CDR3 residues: CSVRTGIHTDTQYF. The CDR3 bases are TGCAGCGTTCGGACAGGGATACACACAGATACGCAGTATTTT.

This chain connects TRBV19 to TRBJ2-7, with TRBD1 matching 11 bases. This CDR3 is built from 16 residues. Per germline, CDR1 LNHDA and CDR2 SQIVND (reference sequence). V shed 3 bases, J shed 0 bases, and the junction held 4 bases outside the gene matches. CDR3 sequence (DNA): TGTGCCAGTAGTATCCAGGGACAGGGGGGCTCCTACGAGCAGTACTTC. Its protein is CASSIQGQGGSYEQYF.

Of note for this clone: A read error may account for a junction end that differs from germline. The CDR3 loop is CSSSLEVVGNSYEQYF. Written as DNA, the CDR3 is TGTTCCAGCAGCTTAGAGGTAGTCGGGAATTCCTACGAGCAGTACTTC. This sequence joins TRBV7-9 and TRBJ2-7; weak D call: TRBD2 (5 bases). The CDR3 is 16 residues long. The germline CDR1 and CDR2 sequences are SEHNR and FQNEAQ (reference sequence).

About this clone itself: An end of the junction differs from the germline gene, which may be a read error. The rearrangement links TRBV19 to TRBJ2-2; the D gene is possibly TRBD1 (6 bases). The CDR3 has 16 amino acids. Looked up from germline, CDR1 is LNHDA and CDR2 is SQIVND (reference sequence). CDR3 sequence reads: CASSSPSGTLTGELLF. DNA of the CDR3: TGTGCCAGTAGTAGTCCCTCCGGGACACTCACCGGGGAGCTGCTTTTT.

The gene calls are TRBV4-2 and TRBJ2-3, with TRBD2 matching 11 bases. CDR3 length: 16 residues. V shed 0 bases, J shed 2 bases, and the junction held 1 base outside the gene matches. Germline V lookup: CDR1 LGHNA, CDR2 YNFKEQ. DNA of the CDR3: TGTGCCAGCAGCCAAGAGACTAGCGGGGTCACAGATACGCAGTATTTT. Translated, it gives CASSQETSGVTDTQYF.

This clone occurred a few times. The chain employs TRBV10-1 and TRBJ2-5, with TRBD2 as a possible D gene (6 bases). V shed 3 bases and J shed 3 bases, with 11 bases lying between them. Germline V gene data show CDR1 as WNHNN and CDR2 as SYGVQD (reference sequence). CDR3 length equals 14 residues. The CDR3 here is CASSDPGTEETQYF. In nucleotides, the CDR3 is TGCGCCAGCAGTGATCCCGGGACTGAAGAGACCCAGTACTTC.

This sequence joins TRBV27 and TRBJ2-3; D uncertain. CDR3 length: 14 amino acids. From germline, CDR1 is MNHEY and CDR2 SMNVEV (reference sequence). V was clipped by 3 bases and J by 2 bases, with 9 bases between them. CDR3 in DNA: TGTGCCAGCAGTTTTGGCGGTCCCACAGATACGCAGTATTTT. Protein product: CASSFGGPTDTQYF.

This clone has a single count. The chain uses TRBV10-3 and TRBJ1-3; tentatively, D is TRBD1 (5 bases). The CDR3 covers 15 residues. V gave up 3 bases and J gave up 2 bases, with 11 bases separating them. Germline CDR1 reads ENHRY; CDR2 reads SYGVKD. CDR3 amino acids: CAISDRAGAGNTIYF. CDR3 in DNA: TGTGCCATCAGTGACCGAGCGGGGGCTGGAAACACCATATATTTT.